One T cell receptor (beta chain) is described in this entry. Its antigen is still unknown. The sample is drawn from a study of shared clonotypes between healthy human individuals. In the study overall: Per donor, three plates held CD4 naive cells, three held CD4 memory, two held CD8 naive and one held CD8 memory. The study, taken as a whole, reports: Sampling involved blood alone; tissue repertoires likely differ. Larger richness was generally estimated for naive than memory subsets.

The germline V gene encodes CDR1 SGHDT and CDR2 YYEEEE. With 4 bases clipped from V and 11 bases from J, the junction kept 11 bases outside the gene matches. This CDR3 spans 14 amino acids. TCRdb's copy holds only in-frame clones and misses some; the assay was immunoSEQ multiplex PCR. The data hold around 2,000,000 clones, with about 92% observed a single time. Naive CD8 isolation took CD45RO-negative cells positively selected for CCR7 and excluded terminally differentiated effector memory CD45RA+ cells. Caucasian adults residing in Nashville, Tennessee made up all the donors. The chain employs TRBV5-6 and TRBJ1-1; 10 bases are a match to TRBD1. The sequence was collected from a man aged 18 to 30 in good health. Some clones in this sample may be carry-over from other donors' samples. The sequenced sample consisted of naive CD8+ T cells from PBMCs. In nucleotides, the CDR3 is TGTGCCAGCAGCATGGGGACAGGGGCCGCTATTGCTTTCTTT. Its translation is CASSMGTGAAIAFF.